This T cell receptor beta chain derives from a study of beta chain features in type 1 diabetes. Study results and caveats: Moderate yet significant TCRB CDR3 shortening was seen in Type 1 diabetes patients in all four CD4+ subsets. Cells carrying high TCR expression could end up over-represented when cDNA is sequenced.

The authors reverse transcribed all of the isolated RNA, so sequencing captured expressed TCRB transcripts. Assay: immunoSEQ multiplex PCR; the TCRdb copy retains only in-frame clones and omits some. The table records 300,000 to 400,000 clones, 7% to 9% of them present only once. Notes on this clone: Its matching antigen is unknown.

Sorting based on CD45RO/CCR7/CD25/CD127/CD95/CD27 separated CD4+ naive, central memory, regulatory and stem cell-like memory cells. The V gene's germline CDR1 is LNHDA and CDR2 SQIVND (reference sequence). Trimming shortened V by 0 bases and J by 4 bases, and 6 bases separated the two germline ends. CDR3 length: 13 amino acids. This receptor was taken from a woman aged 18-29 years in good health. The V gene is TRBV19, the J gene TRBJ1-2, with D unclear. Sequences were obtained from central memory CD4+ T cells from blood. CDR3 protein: CASSIESSYGYTF. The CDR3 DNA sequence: TGTGCCAGTAGTATAGAGTCCAGCTATGGCTACACCTTC.